This T cell receptor (beta chain) was retrieved from a study of blood T cell repertoires in COVID-19. CDR1 and CDR2 from the germline V gene are MNHEY and SVGAGI. CDR3 length: 15 residues. The ends were cut back, 7 bases at V and 5 bases at J, with 20 bases in the middle. TCRdb's table, derived via immunoSEQ multiplex PCR, lists solely in-frame clones and lacks some. The sample holds about 320,000 clones, 65% to 90% seen once. V usage is TRBV6-5 and J usage is TRBJ1-1; D perhaps matches TRBD1 (6 bases). Material for sequencing was peripheral blood. The TCR sequence derives from a human donor in a cohort sampled during active COVID-19. The CDR3 region is CASTSRTSRGTEAFF. In nucleotides, the CDR3 is TGTGCCAGCACCTCCCGGACATCTAGGGGGACTGAAGCTTTCTTT.